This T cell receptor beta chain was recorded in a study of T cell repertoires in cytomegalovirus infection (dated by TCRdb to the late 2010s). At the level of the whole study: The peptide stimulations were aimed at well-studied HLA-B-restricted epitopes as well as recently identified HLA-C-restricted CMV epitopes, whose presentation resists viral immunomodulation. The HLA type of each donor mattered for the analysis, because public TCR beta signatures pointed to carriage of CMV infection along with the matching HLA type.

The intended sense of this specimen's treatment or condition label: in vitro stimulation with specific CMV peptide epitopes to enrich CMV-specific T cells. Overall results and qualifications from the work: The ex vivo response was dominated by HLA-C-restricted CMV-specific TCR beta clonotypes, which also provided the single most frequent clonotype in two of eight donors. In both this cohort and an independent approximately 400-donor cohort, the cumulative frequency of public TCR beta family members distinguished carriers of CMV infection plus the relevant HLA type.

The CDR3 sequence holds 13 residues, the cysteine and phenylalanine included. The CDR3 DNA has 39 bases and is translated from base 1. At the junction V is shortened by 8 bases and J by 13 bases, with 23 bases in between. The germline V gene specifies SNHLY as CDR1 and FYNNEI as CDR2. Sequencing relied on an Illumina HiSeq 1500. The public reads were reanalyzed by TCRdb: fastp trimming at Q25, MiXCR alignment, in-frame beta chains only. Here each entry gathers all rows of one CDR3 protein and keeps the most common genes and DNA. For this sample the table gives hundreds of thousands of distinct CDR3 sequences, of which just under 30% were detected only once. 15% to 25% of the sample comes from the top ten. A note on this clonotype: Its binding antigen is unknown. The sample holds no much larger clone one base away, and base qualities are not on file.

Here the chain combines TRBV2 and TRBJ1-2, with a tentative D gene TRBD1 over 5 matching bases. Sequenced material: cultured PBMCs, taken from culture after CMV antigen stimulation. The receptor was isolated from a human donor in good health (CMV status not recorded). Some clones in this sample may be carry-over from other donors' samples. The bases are TGTGCCAGCCCCGGAACGGGGACGGATCCAGGCACCTTC. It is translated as CASPGTGTDPGTF. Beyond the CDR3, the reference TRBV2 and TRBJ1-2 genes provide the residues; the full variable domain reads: EPEVTQTPSHQVTQMGQEVILRCVPISNHLYFYWYRQILGQKVEFLVSFYNNEISEKSEIFDDQFSVERPDGSNFTLKIRSTKLEDSAMYFCASPGTGTDPGTFGSGTRLTVV.